Sequencing of this T cell receptor (beta chain) was carried out in a study of blood T cell repertoires in COVID-19. Turning to the study itself: The analysed material was cDNA or gDNA that came from T cells, B-cell-depleted T cells, or PBMCs.

Germline-derived CDR1 and CDR2 are DFQATT and SNEGSKA (reference sequence). V was shortened by 4 bases and J by 4 bases, with 7 bases between the two germline ends. This CDR3 comprises 11 residues. In the original workflow: Researchers report that nucleated cell counts were estimated from reference gene primer amplification. Produced via immunoSEQ multiplex PCR; TCRdb's table is partial and in-frame only. That table is the source of V, J and clone size, and D and trimming were worked out from the DNA. This repertoire shows around 42,000 clones, 88% found once; its top ten account for roughly 4.8%. The chain carries TRBV20-1 and TRBJ1-2, with a weak D call TRBD1 (5 bases). This TCR was recovered from a human donor in a cohort sampled during active COVID-19. Sequenced input: peripheral blood. The CDR3 DNA reads as TGCAGTGCTATGGGGGGCTATGGCTACACCTTC. It is translated as CSAMGGYGYTF.